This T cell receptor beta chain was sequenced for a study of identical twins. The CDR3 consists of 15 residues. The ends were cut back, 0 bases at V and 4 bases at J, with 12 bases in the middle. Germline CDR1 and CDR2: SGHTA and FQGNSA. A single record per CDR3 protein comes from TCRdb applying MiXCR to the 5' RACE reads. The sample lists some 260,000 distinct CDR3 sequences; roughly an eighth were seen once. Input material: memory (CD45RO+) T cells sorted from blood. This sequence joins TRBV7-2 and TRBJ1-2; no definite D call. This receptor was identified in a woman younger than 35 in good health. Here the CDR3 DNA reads TGTGCCAGCAGCTTAGCGCAAGGAGATCTCTATGGCTACACCTTC. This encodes CASSLAQGDLYGYTF.